This T cell receptor beta chain was captured in a study of T cells in Graves' hyperthyroidism and ophthalmopathy. In this sample, this clonotype turned up many times. Antigen: not known. The study's findings and limits: Progression to ophthalmopathy was predicted a median of roughly 6.6 months early.

Germline CDR1 SNHLY, CDR2 FYNNEI. V was trimmed by 11 bases and J by 6 bases, leaving 11 bases between them. The CDR3 is 10 amino acids. RNA transcripts gave rise to amplified TCR beta CDR3 regions. Initially, a first-round RT-PCR of the TCR CDR3 employed the HTBI primer set. TCRdb re-analysed the multiplex PCR reads in MiXCR, keeping a single row per CDR3 protein. The repertoire has some 350,000 distinct CDR3 sequences, 13% to 15% of them found once; the top ten carry about 21%. Among ophthalmopathy patients, the Clinical Activity Score reached at least 3, the NOSPECS grade reached at least 4, and duration remained under 3 months. Diagnoses were established using clinical symptoms, serum thyroxine and TRAb, thyroid ultrasound and orbital computed tomography.

This TCR was recovered from a woman aged 55-69 years with Graves' ophthalmopathy. The material sequenced was blood. The chain is built from TRBV2 and TRBJ2-7; D possibly corresponds to TRBD1 (6 bases). CDR3 coding DNA: TGTGCCTCCAAACAGGGCGAGCAGTACTTC. It yields the protein CASKQGEQYF.